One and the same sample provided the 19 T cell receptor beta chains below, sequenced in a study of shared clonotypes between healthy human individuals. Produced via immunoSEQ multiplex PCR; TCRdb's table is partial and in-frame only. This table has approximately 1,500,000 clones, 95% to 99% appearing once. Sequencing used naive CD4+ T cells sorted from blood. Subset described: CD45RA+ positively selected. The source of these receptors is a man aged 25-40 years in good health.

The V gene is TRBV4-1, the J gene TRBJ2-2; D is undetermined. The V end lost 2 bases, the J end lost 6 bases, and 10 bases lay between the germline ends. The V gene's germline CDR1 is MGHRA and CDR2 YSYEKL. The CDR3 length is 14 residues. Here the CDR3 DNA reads TGCGCCAGCAGCCAATTCGTGGGCCCCGGGGAGCTGTTTTTT. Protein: CASSQFVGPGELFF.

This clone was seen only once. The DNA of the CDR3 is TGCGCCAGCAGTGAGTCAATCGGCGATAGCTATGGCTACACCTTC. Protein sequence: CASSESIGDSYGYTF. The chain recombines TRBV10-1 with TRBJ1-2; no reliable D call. Germline V gives CDR1 WNHNN, CDR2 SYGVQD (reference sequence). This CDR3 is built from 15 residues. V was pared by 0 bases and J by 4 bases, with 12 bases between.

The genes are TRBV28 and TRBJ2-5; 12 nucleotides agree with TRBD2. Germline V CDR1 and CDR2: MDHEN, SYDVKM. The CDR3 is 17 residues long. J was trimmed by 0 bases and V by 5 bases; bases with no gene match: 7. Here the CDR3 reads CASSTPASGRDQETQYF. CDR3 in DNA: TGTGCCAGCAGTACGCCCGCTAGCGGGAGGGACCAAGAGACCCAGTACTTC.

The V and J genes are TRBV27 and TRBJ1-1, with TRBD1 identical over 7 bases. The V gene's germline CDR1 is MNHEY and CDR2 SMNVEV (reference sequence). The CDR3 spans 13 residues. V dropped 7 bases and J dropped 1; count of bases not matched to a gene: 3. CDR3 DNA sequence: TGTGCCAGCACCCGACAGGGGAACACTGAAGCTTTCTTT. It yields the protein CASTRQGNTEAFF.

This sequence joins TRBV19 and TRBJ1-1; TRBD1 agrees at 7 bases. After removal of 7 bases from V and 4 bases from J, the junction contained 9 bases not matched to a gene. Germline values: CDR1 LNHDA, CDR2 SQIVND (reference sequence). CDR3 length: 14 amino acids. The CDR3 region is CASTTRGGVTEAFF. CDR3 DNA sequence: TGTGCCAGTACCACCAGGGGGGGAGTCACTGAAGCTTTCTTT.

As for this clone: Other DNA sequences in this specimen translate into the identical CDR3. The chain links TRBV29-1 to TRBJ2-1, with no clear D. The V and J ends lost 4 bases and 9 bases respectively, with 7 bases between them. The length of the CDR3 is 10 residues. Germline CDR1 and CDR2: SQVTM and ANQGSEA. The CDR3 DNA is TGCAGCGTTGGCGCACTTGAGCAGTTCTTC. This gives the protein CSVGALEQFF.

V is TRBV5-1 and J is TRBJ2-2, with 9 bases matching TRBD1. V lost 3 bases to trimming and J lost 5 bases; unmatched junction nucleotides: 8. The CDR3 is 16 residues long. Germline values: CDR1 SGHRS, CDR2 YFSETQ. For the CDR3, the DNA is TGCGCCAGCAGCTCAGTCCCGGGACAGGGAACCGGGGAGCTGTTTTTT. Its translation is CASSSVPGQGTGELFF.

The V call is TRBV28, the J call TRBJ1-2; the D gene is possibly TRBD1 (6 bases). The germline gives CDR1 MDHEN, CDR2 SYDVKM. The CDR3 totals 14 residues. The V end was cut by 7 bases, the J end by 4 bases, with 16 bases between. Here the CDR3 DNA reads TGTGCCAGCAAACCGGGGGGCCTTCTCTATGGCTACACCTTC. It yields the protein CASKPGGLLYGYTF.

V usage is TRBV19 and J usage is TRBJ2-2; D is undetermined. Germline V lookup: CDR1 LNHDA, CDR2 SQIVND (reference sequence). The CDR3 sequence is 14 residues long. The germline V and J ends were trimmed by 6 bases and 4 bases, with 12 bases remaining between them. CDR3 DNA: TGTGCCAGTAGAGGCTCGATCGGCACCGGGGAGCTGTTTTTT. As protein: CASRGSIGTGELFF.

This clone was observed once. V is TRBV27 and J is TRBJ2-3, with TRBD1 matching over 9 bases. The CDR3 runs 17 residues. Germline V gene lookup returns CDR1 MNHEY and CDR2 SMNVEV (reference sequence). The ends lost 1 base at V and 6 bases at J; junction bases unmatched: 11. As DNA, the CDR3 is TGTGCCAGCAGTTTATGGTCGGGACAGGGAATTTTGGATACGCAGTATTTT. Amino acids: CASSLWSGQGILDTQYF.

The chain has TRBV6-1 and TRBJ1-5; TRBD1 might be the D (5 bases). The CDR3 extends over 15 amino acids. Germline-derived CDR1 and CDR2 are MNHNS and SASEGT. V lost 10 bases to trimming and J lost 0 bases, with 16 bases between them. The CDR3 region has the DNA TGTGCCATCGGGGGACTAACCGATAGCAATCAGCCCCAGCATTTT. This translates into CAIGGLTDSNQPQHF.

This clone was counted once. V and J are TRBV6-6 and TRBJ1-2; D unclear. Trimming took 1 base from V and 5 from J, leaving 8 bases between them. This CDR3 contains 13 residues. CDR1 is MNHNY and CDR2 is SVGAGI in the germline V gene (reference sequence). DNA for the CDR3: TGTGCCAGCAGTTACTTAGCACAGTATGGCTACACCTTC. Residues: CASSYLAQYGYTF.

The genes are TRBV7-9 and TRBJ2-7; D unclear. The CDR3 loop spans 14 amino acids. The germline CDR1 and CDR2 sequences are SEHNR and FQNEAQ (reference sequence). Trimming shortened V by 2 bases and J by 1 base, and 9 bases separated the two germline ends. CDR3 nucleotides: TGTGCCAGCAGCTTAAGTTCCAAATCCTACGAGCAGTACTTC. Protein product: CASSLSSKSYEQYF.

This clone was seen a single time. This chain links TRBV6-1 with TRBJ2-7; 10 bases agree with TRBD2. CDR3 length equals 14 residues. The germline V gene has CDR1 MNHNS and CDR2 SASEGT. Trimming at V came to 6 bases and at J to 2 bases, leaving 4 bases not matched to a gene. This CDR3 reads CASRRTSGTYEQYF. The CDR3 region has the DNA TGTGCCAGCAGAAGGACTAGCGGTACCTACGAGCAGTACTTC.

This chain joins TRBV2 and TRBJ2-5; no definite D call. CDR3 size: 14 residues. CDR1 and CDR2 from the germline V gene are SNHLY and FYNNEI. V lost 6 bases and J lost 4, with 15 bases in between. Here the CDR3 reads CASRNFRKGETQYF. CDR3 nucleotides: TGTGCCAGCAGGAACTTCCGAAAGGGAGAGACCCAGTACTTC.

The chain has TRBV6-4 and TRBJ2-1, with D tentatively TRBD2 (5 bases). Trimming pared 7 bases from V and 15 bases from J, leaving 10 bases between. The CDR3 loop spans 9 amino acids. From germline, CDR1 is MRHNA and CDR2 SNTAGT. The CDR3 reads CASKSSRFF. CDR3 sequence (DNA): TGTGCCAGCAAGTCTAGCAGGTTCTTC.

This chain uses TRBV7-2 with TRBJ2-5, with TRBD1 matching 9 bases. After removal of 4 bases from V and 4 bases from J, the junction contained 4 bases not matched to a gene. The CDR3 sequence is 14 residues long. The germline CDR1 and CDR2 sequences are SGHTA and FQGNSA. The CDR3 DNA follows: TGTGCCAGCAGCTCCGTGACAGGGGGAGAGACCCAGTACTTC. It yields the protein CASSSVTGGETQYF.

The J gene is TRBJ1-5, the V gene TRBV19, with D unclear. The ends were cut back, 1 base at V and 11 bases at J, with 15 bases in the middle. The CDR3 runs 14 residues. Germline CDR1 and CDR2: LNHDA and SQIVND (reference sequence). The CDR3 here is CASSIAFGNSAQHF. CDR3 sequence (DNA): TGTGCCAGTAGTATAGCTTTCGGGAATTCGGCCCAGCATTTT.

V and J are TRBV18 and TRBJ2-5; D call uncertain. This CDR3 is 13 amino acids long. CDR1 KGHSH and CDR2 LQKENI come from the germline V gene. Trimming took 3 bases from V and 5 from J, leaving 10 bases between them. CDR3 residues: CASSPKGTETQYF. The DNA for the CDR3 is TGTGCCAGCTCACCGAAGGGAACGGAGACCCAGTACTTC.